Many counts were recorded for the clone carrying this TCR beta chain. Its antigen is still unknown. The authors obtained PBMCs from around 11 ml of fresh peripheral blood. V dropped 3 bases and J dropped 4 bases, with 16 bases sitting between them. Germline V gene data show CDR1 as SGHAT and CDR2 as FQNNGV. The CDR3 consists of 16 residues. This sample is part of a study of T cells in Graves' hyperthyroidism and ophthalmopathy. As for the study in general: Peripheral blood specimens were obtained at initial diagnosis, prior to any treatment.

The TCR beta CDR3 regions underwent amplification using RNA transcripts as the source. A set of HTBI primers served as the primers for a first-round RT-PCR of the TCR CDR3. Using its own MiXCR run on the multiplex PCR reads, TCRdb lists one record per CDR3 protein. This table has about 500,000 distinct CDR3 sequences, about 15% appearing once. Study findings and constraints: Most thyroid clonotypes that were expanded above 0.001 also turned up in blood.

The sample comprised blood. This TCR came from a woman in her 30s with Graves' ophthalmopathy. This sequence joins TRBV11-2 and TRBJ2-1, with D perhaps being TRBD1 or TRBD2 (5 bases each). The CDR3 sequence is CASSLPSGTLYNEQFF. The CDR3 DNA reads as TGTGCCAGCAGCTTGCCTTCCGGGACCCTATACAATGAGCAGTTCTTC.